The clone carrying this TCR beta chain was seen many times. These data are taken from a study of type 1 and type 2 diabetes patients. Looking at the study overall: A total of about 19,000,000 paired-end reads came from the whole study.

The PCR template was genomic DNA. Multiplex PCR with 30 forward and 13 reverse primers amplified the TCR beta CDR3. TCRdb called the multiplex PCR reads again in MiXCR, with one record for every CDR3 protein. The sample has 250,000 or so distinct CDR3 sequences; roughly 48% are singletons. Germline assignment: CDR1 MGHDK and CDR2 SYGVNS. This CDR3 is 16 amino acids long. V lost 3 bases to trimming and J lost 10 bases; unmatched junction nucleotides: 13. The sample consisted of peripheral blood mononuclear cells (PBMCs). The V call is TRBV25-1, the J call TRBJ1-4, with 8 bases lining up with TRBD1. This clonotype was sampled from a man between 18 and 29 years old with type 2 diabetes. This chain's CDR3 is CASSEAGTGPNRKLFF. DNA for the CDR3: TGTGCCAGCAGTGAGGCCGGGACAGGTCCTAATCGAAAACTGTTTTTT.